This TCR beta chain was obtained from a study of blood T cell repertoires in COVID-19. On the study more broadly: Sites in the United States, Italy and Spain provided acute and convalescent COVID-19 samples.

The recovered donors of Cohort 3 showed two negative PCRs, clearance, or symptom resolution. Original analysis: Amplification of reference gene primers was used by the study to estimate nucleated cell counts. Clones were read by immunoSEQ multiplex PCR, and TCRdb kept only the in-frame ones, dropping some. V and J calls plus clone size are reproduced from that table; the DNA served to infer D and trimming. The repertoire holds some 200,000 clones, roughly 87% seen once, with about 2.3% in the top ten. Trimming took 4 bases from V and 3 from J; bases not matched to a gene: 8. Germline lookup yields CDR1 SGHAT and CDR2 FQNNGV. The length of the CDR3 is 16 residues.

This chain connects TRBV11-2 to TRBJ2-2, with 7 bases fitting TRBD1. The specimen was PBMCs or T cells enriched from blood (not recorded which). This receptor was obtained from a woman aged 25 to 39 who had recovered from COVID-19. The DNA for the CDR3 is TGTGCCAGCAGCTGGTCAGGGGGAACCGACACCGGGGAGCTGTTTTTT. This sequence encodes CASSWSGGTDTGELFF.